This TCR beta chain was observed in a study of T-cell memory formation after mild COVID-19 (dated by TCRdb to 2020 to 2022). For context, the study as a whole: TCR sequence clusters from the two donors were largely donor specific. Two young, previously healthy adult volunteers, one female and one male, were included in the cohort. In a couple of donors, T-cell clones that expanded and contracted after mild COVID-19 were followed by sequencing TCRalpha and TCRbeta repertoires longitudinally. The full study reports these points: Whether the second-wave clones peaking on day 37 were SARS-CoV-2 specific was not confirmed. Only two mild cases were covered by the study, and larger cohorts that include severe cases with pre-infection samples were considered necessary. Contracting CD4+ clones turned up mainly in the CM and EM memory subsets, whereas EMRA was where CD8+ clones were enriched. Some responding clones were detected in pre-infection memory, suggesting pre-existing cross-reactive memory T cells joined the SARS-CoV-2 response. Balanced CD4/CD8 phenotypes were observed for clones contracting from day 15 to 85, whereas a bias towards CD4+ was observed for a second wave of clones expanding from day 15 to 37.

The CDR3 holds 14 amino acids from the cysteine to the phenylalanine. Only CDR3 DNA remains: 42 bases, in frame from the first base. CDR1 and CDR2 are read off the germline V gene as MNHEY and SVGEGT. Between the V and J ends, shortened by 4 bases and 5 bases respectively, the junction contains 14 bases. PBMCs were isolated by Ficoll-Paque density gradient centrifugation. Sequencing used an Illumina NovaSeq 6000. TCRalpha and TCRbeta cDNA libraries were constructed by 5'RACE with constant-segment primers, with sample barcodes and unique molecular identifiers being introduced. Trizol reagent was used to extract RNA from every sample. Library amplification was performed in two PCR steps, and a second sample barcode and Illumina TruSeq adapters were introduced in the second step. Libraries were sequenced on an Illumina NovaSeq with 2 x 150 bp paired-end reads. The paper's data handling went like this. With migec v1.2.7, reads were demultiplexed and then collapsed into UMI-guided consensus sequences. Using mixcr v2.1.11, the UMI consensuses were aligned to TRA and TRB V and J templates and assembled into clonotypes. A clonotype was counted as expanded or contracted only when both edgeR and NoisET called the clonotype significant, with the noise models trained on biological replicates. edgeR calls used a false discovery rate-adjusted p below 0.01 and a log2 fold-change threshold of 1. PCA with hierarchical clustering of max-normalized trajectories of the 1000 most abundant clonotypes was used as exploratory dynamics analysis. Each responding clone was given a CD4 or CD8 phenotype based on the CD4+ and CD8+ repertoires, which had been sequenced separately. TCRdb cleaned the public reads at Q25 with fastp, built clones with MiXCR and kept in-frame beta chains. Duplicate CDR3 protein sequences are folded into a single record with the most common DNA and genes. These V and J calls derive from TCRdb rather than the authors' analysis. The sample includes hundreds of thousands of distinct CDR3 sequences, with around 27% observed a single time. The top ten clones comprise 13% of the sample.

As concerns this clonotype: The antigen it binds to is not known. No quality values exist for individual bases; no much larger clone is one base distant.

This sequence originates from an adult woman who had mild COVID-19 (a few samples of this study predate the infection). The sample titles of this study are shuffled in the database, so cell type and time point are left out; the donor was told from shared clones. Material for sequencing was PBMCs or a T cell subset sorted from them (not recorded which). In this chain, TRBV6-2 or TRBV6-3 is recombined with TRBJ2-5; perhaps TRBD2 is the D gene, with 6 bases matching. The DNA reads TGTGCCAGCAGTTCTAGCGTCCGCGACGAGACCCAGTACTTC. Translated, it gives CASSSSVRDETQYF.